This T cell receptor (beta chain) was identified in a study of OX40 agonist ivuxolimab in advanced cancers. Study background: Intravenous ivuxolimab at 0.01 to 10 mg/kg was given to patients every 2 weeks. General study findings and limits: Mean expanded clone counts were higher in CD8+ than CD4+ T cells.

The CDR3 runs 14 residues. J gave up 6 bases and V 2 bases, and 5 bases lay outside the gene matches. CDR1 is SGHTA and CDR2 is FQGNSA in the germline V gene. On this clone: Its antigen remains unidentified.

Any history of autoimmune disease or systemic immunosuppression disqualified patients. Measured with immunoSEQ multiplex PCR; TCRdb has only the in-frame clones, and not every one. The sample yields about 17,000 clones, around 86% seen once. The sample in question was CD4+ or CD8+ T cells sorted from blood, obtained in a trial of the OX40 agonist ivuxolimab. The chain is built from TRBV7-2 and TRBJ1-1, with 8 bases aligning to TRBD1. The receptor comes from an adult with an advanced solid tumor such as melanoma, head and neck, liver or kidney cancer. CDR3 DNA sequence: TGTGCCAGCAGCTTATACAGGGGGGTGGCTGAAGCTTTCTTT. Encoded protein: CASSLYRGVAEAFF.